These T cell receptor beta chains were read from a single sample in a study of cytomegalovirus exposure and HLA in healthy donors. TCRdb keeps only in-frame clones here, not all; method: immunoSEQ multiplex PCR. Of some 110,000 clones listed, approximately 80% are singletons. The sample taken for sequencing was PBMCs. These receptors were obtained from a woman aged 40 to 50 in good health and CMV-seropositive. Both conserved end residues are part of each CDR3. D genes are given only for firm matches. Clone size appears in some rows only: once, few, many, or a class for an expanded clone.

TGTGCCAGCAGGCGGGAAGGTTCACCCCTCCACTTT,CASRREGSPLHF,NA,NA,TRBJ1-6,TRBV13
TGCGCCAGCAGGCAGGGTGTCTCCTACGAGCAGTACTTC,CASRQGVSYEQYF,NA,NA,TRBJ2-7,TRBV10-2
TGCGCCAGCAGCCAGGGGACTAGCCGTACCTACGAGCAGTACTTC,CASSQGTSRTYEQYF,TRBD2,NA,TRBJ2-7,TRBV4-1
TGTGCCAGCAGCGGGACTAGCGGGAGGGCCGGGGAGCAGTTCTTC,CASSGTSGRAGEQFF,TRBD2,medium-sized,TRBJ2-1,TRBV2
TGTGCCAGCAGCCGCCGGGACAGGGGTGGAAGAAATGAGCAGTTCTTC,CASSRRDRGGRNEQFF,TRBD1,NA,TRBJ2-1,TRBV27
TGTGCCAGCAGTGGCCGGGGGGGGGTTAATGAAAAACTGTTTTTT,CASSGRGGVNEKLFF,NA,few,TRBJ1-4,TRBV6-1
TGTGCCAGCAGTGCCAGTCGGAGACTAGCGGCTTACGAGCAGTACTTC,CASSASRRLAAYEQYF,TRBD2,once,TRBJ2-7,TRBV6-1
TGTGCCTGGAGCGCCCATCCGGGACTAGATCCGTACGAGCAGTACTTC,CAWSAHPGLDPYEQYF,TRBD2,NA,TRBJ2-7,TRBV30
TGTGCCAGCAGCTTAGTGGGAGGCCGGGAGCAGTTCTTC,CASSLVGGREQFF,NA,NA,TRBJ2-1,TRBV7-3
TGTGCCTGGATGAAAGCGGACCTCTACGAGCAGTACTTC,CAWMKADLYEQYF,NA,few,TRBJ2-7,TRBV30
TGTGCCTGGGGGGATGGCAGGGGTACAGATACGCAGTATTTT,CAWGDGRGTDTQYF,NA,NA,TRBJ2-3,TRBV30
TGCGCCAGCAGCCGTGGACAGGGAGGCTTTAACTATGGCTACACCTTC,CASSRGQGGFNYGYTF,TRBD1,few,TRBJ1-2,TRBV5-1
TGTGCCAGCAGTTATTGGACTCCTACCCAAGAGACCCAGTACTTC,CASSYWTPTQETQYF,NA,once,TRBJ2-5,TRBV6-9
TGTGCCAGCAGTTTCGAGGGACTCGTTAATGAAAAACTGTTTTTT,CASSFEGLVNEKLFF,NA,once,TRBJ1-4,TRBV28